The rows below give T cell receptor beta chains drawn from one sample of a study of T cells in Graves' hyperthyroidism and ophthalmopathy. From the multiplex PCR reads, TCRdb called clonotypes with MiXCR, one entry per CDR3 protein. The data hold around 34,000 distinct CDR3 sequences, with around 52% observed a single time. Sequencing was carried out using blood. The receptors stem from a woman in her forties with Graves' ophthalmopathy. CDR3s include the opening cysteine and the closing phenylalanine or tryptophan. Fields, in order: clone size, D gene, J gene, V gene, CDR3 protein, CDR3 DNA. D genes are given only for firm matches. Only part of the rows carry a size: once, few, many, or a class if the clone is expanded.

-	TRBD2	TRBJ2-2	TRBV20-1	CSAPGLAGGPGELFF	TGCAGTGCCCCCGGACTAGCGGGGGGGCCCGGGGAGCTGTTTTTT
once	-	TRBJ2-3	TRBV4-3	CASSQEASAGNEQYF	TGCGCCAGCAGCCAAGAAGCTAGCGCGGGCAATGAGCAGTATTTT
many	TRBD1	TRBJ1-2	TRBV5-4	CASSAGQGGYGYTF	TGTGCCAGCAGCGCGGGACAGGGTGGCTATGGCTACACCTTC
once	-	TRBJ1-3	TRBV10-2	CASCDLRSGNTIYF	TGCGCCAGCTGTGATCTTAGGTCTGGAAACACCATATATTTT
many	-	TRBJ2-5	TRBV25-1	CASSDSTRQETQYF	TGTGCCAGCAGTGACTCTACTAGGCAAGAGACCCAGTACTTC
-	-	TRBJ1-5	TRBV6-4	CASRSGQPQHF	TGTGCCAGCAGGTCCGGGCAGCCCCAGCATTTT
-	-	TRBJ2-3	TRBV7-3	CASSFGGDNEQYF	TGTGCCAGCAGCTTTGGCGGGGACAATGAGCAGTATTTT
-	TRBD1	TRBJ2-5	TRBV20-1	CSAVKGQAQYF	TGCAGTGCTGTTAAAGGACAGGCCCAGTACTTC
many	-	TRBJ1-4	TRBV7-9	CASSSPTDYNEKLFF	TGTGCCAGCAGCTCCCCGACTGACTATAATGAAAAACTGTTTTTT
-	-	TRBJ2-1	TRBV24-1	CATVKGSGYNEQFF	TGTGCCACCGTAAAGGGGAGCGGGTACAATGAGCAGTTCTTC
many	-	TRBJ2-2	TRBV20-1	CSAQLGGGTGELFF	TGCAGTGCCCAATTGGGCGGCGGCACCGGGGAGCTGTTTTTT
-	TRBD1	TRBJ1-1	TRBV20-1	CSARAGQGTQAFF	TGCAGTGCTAGAGCGGGACAGGGAACGCAAGCTTTCTTT
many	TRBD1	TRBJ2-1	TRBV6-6	CASSYGGQGNEQFF	TGTGCCAGCAGTTACGGGGGACAGGGTAATGAGCAGTTCTTC
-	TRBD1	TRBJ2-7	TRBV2	CASRAGQGAYEQYF	TGTGCCAGCAGAGCGGGACAGGGGGCTTACGAGCAGTACTTC
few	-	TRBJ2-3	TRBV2	CASREEGESTDMQYF	TGTGCCAGCAGGGAGGAGGGTGAAAGCACAGATATGCAGTATTTT
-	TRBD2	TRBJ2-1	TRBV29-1	CSDTSGVTYNEQFF	TGCAGCGATACTAGCGGAGTTACCTACAATGAGCAGTTCTTC
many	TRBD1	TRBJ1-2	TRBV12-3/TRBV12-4	CASSTGTAYGYTF	TGTGCCAGCAGTACCGGGACAGCCTATGGCTACACCTTC
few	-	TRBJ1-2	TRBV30	CAWGYGYGYTF	TGTGCCTGGGGATACGGCTATGGCTACACCTTC
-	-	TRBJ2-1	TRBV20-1	CSARAISSLLNEQFF	TGCAGTGCTAGAGCGATAAGCAGTCTACTCAATGAGCAGTTCTTC
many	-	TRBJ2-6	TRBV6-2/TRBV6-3	CATKGISGANVLTF	TGTGCCACAAAGGGGATTAGTGGGGCCAACGTCCTGACTTTC
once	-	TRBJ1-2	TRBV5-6	CASSLNGLYGYTF	TGTGCCAGCAGCTTGAACGGCCTCTATGGCTACACCTTC
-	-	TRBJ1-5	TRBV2	CASSAGVHQPQHF	TGTGCCAGCAGTGCCGGGGTCCATCAGCCCCAGCATTTT
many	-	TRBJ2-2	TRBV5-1	CASSGLDPNTGELFF	TGCGCCAGCAGCGGATTGGACCCGAACACCGGGGAGCTGTTTTTT
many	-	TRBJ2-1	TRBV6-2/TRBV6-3	CASSLQGHYEQFF	TGTGCCAGCAGCCTGCAGGGTCATTATGAGCAGTTCTTC
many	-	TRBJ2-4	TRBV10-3	CAISDGRKNKNIQYF	TGTGCCATCAGTGATGGCAGAAAAAACAAAAACATTCAGTACTTC
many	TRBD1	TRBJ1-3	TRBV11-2	CASSLVFRGDTIYF	TGTGCCAGCAGCTTAGTATTCAGGGGGGACACCATATATTTT
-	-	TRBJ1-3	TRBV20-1	CSAVEGGTYTIYF	TGCAGTGCTGTTGAGGGTGGCACCTACACCATATATTTT
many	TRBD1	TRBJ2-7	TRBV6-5	CASSPNGQGGYEQYF	TGTGCCAGCAGTCCAAACGGACAGGGGGGATACGAGCAGTACTTC
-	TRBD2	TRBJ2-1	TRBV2	CASSFSGGDEQFF	TGTGCCAGCAGTTTTTCGGGGGGTGATGAGCAGTTCTTC
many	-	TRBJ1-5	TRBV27	CASSLPQRVGNQPQHF	TGTGCCAGCAGTTTACCACAACGGGTGGGCAATCAGCCCCAGCATTTT
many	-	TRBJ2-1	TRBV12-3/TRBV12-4	CASSFGAYNEQFF	TGTGCCAGCAGTTTTGGTGCCTACAATGAGCAGTTCTTC
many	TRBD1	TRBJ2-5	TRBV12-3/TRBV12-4	CASSTDRAQETQYF	TGTGCCAGCAGTACAGACAGGGCCCAAGAGACCCAGTACTTC
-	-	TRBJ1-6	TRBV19	CTSSTEGDSYNSPLHF	TGTACCAGTAGTACTGAAGGGGACTCCTATAATTCGCCCCTCCACTTT